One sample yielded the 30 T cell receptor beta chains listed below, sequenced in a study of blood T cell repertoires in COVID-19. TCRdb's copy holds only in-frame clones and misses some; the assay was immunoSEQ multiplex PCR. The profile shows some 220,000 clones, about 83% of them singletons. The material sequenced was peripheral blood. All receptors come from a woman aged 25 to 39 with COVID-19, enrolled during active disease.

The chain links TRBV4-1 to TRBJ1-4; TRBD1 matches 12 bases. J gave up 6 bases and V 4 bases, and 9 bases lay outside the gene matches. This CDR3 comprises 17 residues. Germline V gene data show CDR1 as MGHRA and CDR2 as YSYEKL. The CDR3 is CASSLGQGARSYEKLFF. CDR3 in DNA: TGCGCCAGCAGCCTGGGACAGGGGGCGAGATCTTATGAAAAACTGTTTTTT.

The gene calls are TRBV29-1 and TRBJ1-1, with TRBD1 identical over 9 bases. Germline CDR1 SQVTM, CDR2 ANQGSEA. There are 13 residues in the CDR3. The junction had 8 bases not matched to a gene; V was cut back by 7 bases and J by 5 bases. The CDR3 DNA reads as TGCAGCGCCCAGGGACAGGGAGGGACTGAAGCTTTCTTT. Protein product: CSAQGQGGTEAFF. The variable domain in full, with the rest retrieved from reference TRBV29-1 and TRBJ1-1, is SAVISQKPSRDICQRGTSLTIQCQVDSQVTMMFWYRQQPGQSLTLIATANQGSEATYESGFVIDKFPISRPNLTFSTLTVSNMSPEDSSIYLCSAQGQGGTEAFFGQGTRLTVV.

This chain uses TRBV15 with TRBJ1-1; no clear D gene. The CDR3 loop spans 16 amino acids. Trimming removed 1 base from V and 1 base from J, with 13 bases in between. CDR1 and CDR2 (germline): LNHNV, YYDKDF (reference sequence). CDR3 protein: CATSRVGGVKNTEAFF. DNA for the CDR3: TGTGCCACCAGCAGAGTGGGAGGTGTTAAGAACACTGAAGCTTTCTTT.

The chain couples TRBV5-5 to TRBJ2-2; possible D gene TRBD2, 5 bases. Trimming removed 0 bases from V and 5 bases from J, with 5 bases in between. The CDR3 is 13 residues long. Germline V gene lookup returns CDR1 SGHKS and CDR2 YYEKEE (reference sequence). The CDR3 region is CASSLGGTGELFF. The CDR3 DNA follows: TGTGCCAGCAGCTTGGGAGGGACCGGGGAGCTGTTTTTT.

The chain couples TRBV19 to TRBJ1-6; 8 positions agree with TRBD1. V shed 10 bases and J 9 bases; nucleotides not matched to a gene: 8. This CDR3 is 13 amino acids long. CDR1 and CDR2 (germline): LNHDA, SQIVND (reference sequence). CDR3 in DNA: TGTGCCACCCGGGACAGGTCCGTTTCACCCCTCCACTTT. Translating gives CATRDRSVSPLHF.

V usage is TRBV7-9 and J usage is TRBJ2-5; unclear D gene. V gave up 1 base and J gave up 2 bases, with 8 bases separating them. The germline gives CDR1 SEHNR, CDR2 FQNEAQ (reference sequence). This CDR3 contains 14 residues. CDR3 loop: CASSLGPGQETQYF. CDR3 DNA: TGTGCCAGCAGCTTAGGTCCAGGTCAAGAGACCCAGTACTTC.

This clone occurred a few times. The chain's CDR3 is CASSLSSSGEFF. The CDR3 region has the DNA TGTGCCAGCAGCTTATCCAGTAGCGGTGAGTTCTTC. The chain joins TRBV7-2 to TRBJ2-1, with a tentative D call TRBD2 (6 bases). The V end lost 2 bases, the J end lost 14 bases, and 13 bases lay between the germline ends. The germline CDR1 and CDR2 sequences are SGHTA and FQGNSA. CDR3 length: 12 residues.

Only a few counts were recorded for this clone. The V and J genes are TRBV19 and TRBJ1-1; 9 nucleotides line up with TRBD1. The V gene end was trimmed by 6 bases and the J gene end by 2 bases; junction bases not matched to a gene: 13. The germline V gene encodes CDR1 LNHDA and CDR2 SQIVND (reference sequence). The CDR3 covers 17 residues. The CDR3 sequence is CASSSRDRDTYNTEAFF. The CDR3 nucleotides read TGTGCCAGTAGCTCCCGGGACAGGGATACTTACAACACTGAAGCTTTCTTT.

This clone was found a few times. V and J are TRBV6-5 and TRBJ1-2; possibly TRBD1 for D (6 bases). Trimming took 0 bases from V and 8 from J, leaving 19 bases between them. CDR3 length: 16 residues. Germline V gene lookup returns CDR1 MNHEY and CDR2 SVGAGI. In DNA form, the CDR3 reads TGTGCCAGCAGTTACTCTTACACAGGGAAGTCCCGGGGCTACACCTTC. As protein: CASSYSYTGKSRGYTF.

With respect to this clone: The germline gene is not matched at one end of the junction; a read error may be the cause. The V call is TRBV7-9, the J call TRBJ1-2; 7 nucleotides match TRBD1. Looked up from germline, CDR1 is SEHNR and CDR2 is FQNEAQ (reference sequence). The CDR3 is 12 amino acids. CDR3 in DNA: TGTGCCAGCAGCCAGGACCCGACAGGGAGTTTTTTC. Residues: CASSQDPTGSFF.

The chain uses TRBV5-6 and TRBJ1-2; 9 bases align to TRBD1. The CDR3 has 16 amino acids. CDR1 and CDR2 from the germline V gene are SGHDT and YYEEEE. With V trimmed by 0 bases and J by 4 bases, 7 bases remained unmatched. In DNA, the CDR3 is TGTGCCAGCAGCTTGGGTACAGGGGGCGCCGGCTATGGCTACACCTTC. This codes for CASSLGTGGAGYGYTF.

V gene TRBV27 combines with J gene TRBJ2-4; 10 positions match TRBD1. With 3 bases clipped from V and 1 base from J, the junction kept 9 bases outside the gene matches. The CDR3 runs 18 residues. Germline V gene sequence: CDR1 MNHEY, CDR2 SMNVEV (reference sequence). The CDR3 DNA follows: TGTGCCAGCAGTTTGACAGGGGGCAACGGTGTTGCCAAAAACATTCAGTACTTC. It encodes CASSLTGGNGVAKNIQYF.

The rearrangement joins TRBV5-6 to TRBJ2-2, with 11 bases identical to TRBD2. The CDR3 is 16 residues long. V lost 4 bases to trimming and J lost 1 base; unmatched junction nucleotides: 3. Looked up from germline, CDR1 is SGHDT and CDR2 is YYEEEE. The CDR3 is CASSRGTSGNTGELFF. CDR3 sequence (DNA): TGTGCCAGCAGCAGGGGGACTAGCGGGAACACCGGGGAGCTGTTTTTT.

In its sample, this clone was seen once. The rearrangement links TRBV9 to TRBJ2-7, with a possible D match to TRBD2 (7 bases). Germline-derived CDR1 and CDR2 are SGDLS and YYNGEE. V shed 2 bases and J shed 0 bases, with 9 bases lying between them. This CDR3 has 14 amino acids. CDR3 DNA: TGTGCCAGCAGCGTGGCGGGGGCCTCCTACGAGCAGTACTTC. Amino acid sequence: CASSVAGASYEQYF.

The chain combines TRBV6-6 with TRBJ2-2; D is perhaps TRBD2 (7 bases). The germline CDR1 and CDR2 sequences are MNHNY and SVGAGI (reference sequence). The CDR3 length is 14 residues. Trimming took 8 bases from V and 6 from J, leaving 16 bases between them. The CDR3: CASGVRGGPGELFF. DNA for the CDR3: TGTGCCAGCGGGGTGAGGGGGGGCCCCGGGGAGCTGTTTTTT.

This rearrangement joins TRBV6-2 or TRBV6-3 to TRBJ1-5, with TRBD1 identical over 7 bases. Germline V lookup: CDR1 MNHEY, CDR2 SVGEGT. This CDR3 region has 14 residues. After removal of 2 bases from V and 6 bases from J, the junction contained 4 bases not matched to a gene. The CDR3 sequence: CASSYRGGGQPQHF. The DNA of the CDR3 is TGTGCCAGCAGTTACCGAGGGGGCGGTCAGCCCCAGCATTTT.

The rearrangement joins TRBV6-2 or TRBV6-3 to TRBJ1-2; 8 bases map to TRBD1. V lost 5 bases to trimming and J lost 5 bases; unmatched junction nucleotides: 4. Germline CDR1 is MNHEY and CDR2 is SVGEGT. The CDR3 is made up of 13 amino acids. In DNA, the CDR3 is TGTGCCAGCAGTGACAGGGGACCGTATGGCTACACCTTC. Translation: CASSDRGPYGYTF.

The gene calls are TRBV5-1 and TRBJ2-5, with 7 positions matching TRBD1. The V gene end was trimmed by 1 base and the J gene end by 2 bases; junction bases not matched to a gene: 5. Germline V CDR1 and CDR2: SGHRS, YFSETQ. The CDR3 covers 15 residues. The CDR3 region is CASSLYAGGQETQYF. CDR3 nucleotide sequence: TGCGCCAGCAGCTTGTACGCAGGGGGACAAGAGACCCAGTACTTC.

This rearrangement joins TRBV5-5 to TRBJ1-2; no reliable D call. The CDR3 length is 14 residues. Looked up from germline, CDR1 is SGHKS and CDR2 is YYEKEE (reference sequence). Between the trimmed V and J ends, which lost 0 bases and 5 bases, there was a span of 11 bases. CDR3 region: CASSLGWRFYGYTF. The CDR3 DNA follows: TGTGCCAGCAGCTTGGGCTGGCGGTTTTATGGCTACACCTTC.

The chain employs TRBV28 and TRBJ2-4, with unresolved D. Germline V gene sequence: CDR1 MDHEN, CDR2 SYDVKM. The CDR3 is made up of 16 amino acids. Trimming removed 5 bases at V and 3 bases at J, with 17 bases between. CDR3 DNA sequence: TGTGCCAGCAGTCCCCCGTCCGGGTACGGCAAAAACATTCAGTACTTC. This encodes CASSPPSGYGKNIQYF.

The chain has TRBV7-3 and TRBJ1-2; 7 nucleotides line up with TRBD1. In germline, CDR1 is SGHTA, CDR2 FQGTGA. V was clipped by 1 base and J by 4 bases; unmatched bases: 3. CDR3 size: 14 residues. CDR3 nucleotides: TGTGCCAGCAGCTTAAGAGGGGGCGGCTATGGCTACACCTTC. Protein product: CASSLRGGGYGYTF.

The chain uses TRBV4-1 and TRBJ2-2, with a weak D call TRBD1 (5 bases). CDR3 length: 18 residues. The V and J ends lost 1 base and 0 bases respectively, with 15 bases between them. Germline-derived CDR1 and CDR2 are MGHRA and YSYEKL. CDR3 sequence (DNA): TGCGCCAGCAGCCAAGGAGACAGATCGACCGCGAACACCGGGGAGCTGTTTTTT. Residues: CASSQGDRSTANTGELFF.

The CDR3 spells CASSSTGSGNTIYF. The CDR3 DNA sequence: TGTGCCAGCAGCTCCACAGGTTCTGGAAACACCATATATTTT. The chain has TRBV7-2 and TRBJ1-3; D possibly corresponds to TRBD1 (5 bases). CDR3 length equals 14 residues. The V end was cut by 4 bases, the J end by 1 base, with 8 bases between. Germline V CDR1 and CDR2: SGHTA, FQGNSA.

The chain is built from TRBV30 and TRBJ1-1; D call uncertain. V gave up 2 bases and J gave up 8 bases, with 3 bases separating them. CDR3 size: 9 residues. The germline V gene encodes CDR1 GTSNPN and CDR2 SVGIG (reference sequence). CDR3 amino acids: CAWSPEAFF. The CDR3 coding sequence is TGTGCCTGGAGTCCAGAAGCTTTCTTT.

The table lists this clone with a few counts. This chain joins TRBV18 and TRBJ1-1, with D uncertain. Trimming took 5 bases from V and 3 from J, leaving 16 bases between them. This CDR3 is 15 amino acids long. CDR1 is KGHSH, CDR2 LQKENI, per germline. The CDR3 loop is CASSSISGSDTEAFF. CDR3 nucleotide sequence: TGTGCCAGCTCATCCATCTCGGGGAGTGACACTGAAGCTTTCTTT.

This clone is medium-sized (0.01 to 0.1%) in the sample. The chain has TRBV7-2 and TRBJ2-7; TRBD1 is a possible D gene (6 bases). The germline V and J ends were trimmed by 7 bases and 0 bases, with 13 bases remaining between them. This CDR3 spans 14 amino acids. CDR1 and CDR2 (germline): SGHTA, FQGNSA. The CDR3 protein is CASTSNRDSYEQYF. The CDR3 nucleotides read TGTGCCAGCACCTCCAACAGGGACTCCTACGAGCAGTACTTC.

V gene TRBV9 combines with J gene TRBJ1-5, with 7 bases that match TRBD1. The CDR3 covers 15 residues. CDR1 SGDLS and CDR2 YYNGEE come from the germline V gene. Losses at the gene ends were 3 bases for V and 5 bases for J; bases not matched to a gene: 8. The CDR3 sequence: CASSEGWDRYQPQHF. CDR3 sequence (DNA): TGTGCCAGCAGCGAGGGGTGGGACAGATATCAGCCCCAGCATTTT.

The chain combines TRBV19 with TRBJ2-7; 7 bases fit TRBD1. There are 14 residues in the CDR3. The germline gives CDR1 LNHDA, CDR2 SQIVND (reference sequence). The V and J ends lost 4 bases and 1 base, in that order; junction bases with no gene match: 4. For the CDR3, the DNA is TGTGCCAGTAGTAATTCGGGACAGTCCTACGAGCAGTACTTC. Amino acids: CASSNSGQSYEQYF.

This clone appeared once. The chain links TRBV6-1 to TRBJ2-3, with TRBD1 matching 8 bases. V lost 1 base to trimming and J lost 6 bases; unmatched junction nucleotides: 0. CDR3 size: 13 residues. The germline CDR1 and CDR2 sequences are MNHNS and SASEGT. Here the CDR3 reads CASSEGTGDTQYF. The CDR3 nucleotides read TGTGCCAGCAGTGAAGGGACAGGGGATACGCAGTATTTT.

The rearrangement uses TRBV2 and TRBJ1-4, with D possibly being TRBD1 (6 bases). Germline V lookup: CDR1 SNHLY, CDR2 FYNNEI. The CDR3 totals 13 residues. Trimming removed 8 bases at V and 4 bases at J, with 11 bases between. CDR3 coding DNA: TGTGCCAGCTTCAGGGGCGTTAATGAAAAACTGTTTTTT. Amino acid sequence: CASFRGVNEKLFF.